This T cell receptor beta chain was captured in a study of beta chain features in type 1 diabetes. Across the study: Sorted cell examination encompassed 100,000,000 or so cells across all samples.

Findings and caveats of the study: The similarity of naive, central memory and Treg TCRB repertoires appeared greater among patients than among healthy donors.

The entirety of the isolated RNA underwent reverse transcription, so expressed TCRB transcripts were sequenced. Clones were read by immunoSEQ multiplex PCR, and TCRdb kept only the in-frame ones, dropping some. Of 450,000 to 550,000 clones listed, 30% are singletons. Points on this clone: The antigen is not known. Other nucleotide sequences from this sample produce the same CDR3.

This CDR3 is built from 14 residues. J was trimmed by 0 bases and V by 5 bases; bases with no gene match: 4. Germline V gene data show CDR1 as SGHRS and CDR2 as YFSETQ. The chain is built from TRBV5-1 and TRBJ2-7; 8 positions agree with TRBD2. Specimen: naive CD4+ T cells from blood. This sequence originates from a man aged 18 to 30 in good health. Here the CDR3 DNA reads TGCGCCAGCAGTACGAGCGGGAGCTCCTACGAGCAGTACTTC. Its protein product is CASSTSGSSYEQYF.